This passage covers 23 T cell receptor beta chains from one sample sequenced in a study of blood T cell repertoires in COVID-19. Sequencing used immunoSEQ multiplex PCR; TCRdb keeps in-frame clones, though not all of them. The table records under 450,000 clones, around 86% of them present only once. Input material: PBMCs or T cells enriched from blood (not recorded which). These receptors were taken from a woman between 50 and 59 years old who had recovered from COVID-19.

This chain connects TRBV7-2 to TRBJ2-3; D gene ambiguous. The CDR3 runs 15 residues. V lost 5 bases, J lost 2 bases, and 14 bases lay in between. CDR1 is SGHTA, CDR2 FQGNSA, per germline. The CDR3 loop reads CASSPRGSSTDTQYF. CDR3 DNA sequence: TGTGCCAGCAGCCCCCGTGGTAGCTCCACAGATACGCAGTATTTT.

This CDR3 is CASSRGSSNTEAFF. CDR3 bases: TGTGCCAGTAGTAGGGGCAGCTCGAACACTGAAGCTTTCTTT. The J gene is TRBJ1-1, the V gene TRBV19, with D tentatively TRBD1 (5 bases). Germline V gene sequence: CDR1 LNHDA, CDR2 SQIVND (reference sequence). The CDR3 has 14 residues. Trimming took off 4 bases at V and 1 base at J, with 10 bases between the two ends.

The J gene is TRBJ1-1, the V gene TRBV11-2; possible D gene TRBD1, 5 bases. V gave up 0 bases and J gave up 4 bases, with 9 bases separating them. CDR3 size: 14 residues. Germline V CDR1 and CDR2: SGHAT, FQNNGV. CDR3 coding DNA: TGTGCCAGCAGCTTAGAGGGGGGTGTCACTGAAGCTTTCTTT. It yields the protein CASSLEGGVTEAFF.

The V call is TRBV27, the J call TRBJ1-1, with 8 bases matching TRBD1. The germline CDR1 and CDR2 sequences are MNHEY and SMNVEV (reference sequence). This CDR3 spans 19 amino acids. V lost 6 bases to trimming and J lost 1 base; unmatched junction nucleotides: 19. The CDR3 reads CASRTARRQGLVWNTEAFF. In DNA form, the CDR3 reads TGTGCCAGCAGGACGGCCCGGAGACAGGGGTTAGTTTGGAACACTGAAGCTTTCTTT.

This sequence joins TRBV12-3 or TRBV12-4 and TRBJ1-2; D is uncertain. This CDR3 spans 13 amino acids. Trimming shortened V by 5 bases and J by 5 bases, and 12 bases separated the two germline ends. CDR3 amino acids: CASSRSLDYGYTF. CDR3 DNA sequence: TGTGCCAGCAGTCGGTCCCTAGATTATGGCTACACCTTC.

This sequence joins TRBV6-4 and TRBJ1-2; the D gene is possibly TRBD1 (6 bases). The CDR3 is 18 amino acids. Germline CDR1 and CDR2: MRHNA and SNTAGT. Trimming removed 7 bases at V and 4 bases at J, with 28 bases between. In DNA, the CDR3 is TGTGCCAGCACCCCCGGGTTGGAATTGGGGGGGGCAGTCTATGGCTACACCTTC. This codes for CASTPGLELGGAVYGYTF.

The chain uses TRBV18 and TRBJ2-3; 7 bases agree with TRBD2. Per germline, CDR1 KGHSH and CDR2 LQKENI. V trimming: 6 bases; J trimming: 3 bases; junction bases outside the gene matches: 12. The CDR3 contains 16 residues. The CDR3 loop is CASSPNGLGTTDTQYF. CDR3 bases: TGTGCCAGCTCCCCCAACGGACTAGGGACGACAGATACGCAGTATTTT.

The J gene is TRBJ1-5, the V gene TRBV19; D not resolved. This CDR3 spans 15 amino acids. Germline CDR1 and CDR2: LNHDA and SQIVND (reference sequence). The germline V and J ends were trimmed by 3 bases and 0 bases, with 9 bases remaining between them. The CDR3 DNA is TGTGCCAGTAGTATCTATGAGAGTAGCAATCAGCCCCAGCATTTT. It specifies CASSIYESSNQPQHF.

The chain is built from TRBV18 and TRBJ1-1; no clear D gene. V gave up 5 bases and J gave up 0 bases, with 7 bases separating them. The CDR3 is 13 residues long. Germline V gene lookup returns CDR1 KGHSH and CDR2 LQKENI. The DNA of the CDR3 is TGTGCCAGCTCATCTCCGTTGAACACTGAAGCTTTCTTT. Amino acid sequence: CASSSPLNTEAFF.

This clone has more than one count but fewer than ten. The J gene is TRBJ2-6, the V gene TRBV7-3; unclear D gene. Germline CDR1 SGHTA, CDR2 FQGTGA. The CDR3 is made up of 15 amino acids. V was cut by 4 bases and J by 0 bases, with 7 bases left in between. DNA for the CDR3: TGTGCCAGCAGCTCACAGATCTCTGGGGCCAACGTCCTGACTTTC. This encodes CASSSQISGANVLTF. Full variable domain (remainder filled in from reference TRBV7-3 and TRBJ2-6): GAGVSQTPSNKVTEKGKYVELRCDPISGHTALYWYRQSLGQGPEFLIYFQGTGAADDSGLPNDRFFAVRPEGSVSTLKIQRTERGDSAVYLCASSSQISGANVLTFGAGSRLTVL.

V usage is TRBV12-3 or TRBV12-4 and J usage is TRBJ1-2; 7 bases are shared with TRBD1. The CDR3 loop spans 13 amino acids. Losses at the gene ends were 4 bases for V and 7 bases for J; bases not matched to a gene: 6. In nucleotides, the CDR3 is TGTGCCAGCAGTTCGGGACAGCCCCTTGGCTACACCTTC. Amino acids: CASSSGQPLGYTF.

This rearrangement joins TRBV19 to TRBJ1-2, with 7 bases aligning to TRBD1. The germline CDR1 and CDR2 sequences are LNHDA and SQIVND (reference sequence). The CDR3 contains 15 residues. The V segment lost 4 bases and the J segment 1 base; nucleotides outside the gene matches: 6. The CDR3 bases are TGTGCCAGTAGTACCGGGACAGCCGATAACTATGGCTACACCTTC. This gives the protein CASSTGTADNYGYTF.

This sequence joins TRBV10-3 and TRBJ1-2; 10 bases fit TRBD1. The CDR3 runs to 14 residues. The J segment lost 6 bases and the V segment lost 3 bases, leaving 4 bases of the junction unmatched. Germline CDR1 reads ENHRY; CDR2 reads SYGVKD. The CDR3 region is CAISDRDRGDGYTF. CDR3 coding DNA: TGTGCCATCAGTGATCGGGACAGGGGAGATGGCTACACCTTC.

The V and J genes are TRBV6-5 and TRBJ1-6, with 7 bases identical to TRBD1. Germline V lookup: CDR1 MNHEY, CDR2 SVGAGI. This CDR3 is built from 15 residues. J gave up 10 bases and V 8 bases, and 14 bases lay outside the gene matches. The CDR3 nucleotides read TGTGCCAGCGGAAAGCCGGGACAGATAGGGTCACCCCTCCACTTT. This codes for CASGKPGQIGSPLHF.

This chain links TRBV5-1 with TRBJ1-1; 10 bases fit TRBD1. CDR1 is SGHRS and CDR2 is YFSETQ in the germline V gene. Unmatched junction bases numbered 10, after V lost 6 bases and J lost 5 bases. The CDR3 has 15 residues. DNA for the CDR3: TGCGCCAGCACCAAGGAGACAGGGGGCGTGACTGAAGCTTTCTTT. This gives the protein CASTKETGGVTEAFF. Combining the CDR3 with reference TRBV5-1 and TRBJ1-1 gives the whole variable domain KAGVTQTPRYLIKTRGQQVTLSCSPISGHRSVSWYQQTPGQGLQFLFEYFSETQRNKGNFPGRFSGRQFSNSRSEMNVSTLELGDSALYLCASTKETGGVTEAFFGQGTRLTVV.

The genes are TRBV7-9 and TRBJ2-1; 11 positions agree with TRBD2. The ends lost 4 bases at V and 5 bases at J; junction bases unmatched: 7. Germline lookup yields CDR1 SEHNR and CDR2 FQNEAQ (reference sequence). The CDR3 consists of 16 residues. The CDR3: CASSSDSGRADNEQFF. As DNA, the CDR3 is TGTGCCAGCAGCTCGGATAGCGGGAGGGCTGACAATGAGCAGTTCTTC.

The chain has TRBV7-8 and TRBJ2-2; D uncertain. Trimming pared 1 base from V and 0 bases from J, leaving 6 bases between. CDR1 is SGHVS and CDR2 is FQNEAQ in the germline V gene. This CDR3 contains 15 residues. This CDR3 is CASSLVQSNTGELFF. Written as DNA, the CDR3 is TGTGCCAGCAGCTTAGTCCAGTCGAACACCGGGGAGCTGTTTTTT.

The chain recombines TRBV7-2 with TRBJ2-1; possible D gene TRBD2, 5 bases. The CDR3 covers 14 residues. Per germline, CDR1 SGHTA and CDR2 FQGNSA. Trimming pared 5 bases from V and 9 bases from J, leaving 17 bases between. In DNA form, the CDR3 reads TGTGCCAGCAGCCGGGGTGGCTCGCCCAGTGAGCAGTTCTTC. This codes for CASSRGGSPSEQFF.

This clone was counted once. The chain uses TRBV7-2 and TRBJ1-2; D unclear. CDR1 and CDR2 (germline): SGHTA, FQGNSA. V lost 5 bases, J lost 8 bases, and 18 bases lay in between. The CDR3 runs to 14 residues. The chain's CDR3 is CASSPGWRAGGYTF. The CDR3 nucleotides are TGTGCCAGCAGCCCCGGCTGGAGGGCGGGCGGCTACACCTTC.

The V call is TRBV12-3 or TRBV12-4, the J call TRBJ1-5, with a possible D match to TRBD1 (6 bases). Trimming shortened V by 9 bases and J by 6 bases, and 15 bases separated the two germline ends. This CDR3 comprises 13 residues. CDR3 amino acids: CASRGQEFQPQHF. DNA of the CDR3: TGTGCCAGTAGGGGACAAGAATTTCAGCCCCAGCATTTT.

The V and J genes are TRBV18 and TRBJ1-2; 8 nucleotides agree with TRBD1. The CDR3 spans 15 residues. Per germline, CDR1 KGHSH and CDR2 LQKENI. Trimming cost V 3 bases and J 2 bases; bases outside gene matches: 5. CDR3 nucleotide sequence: TGTGCCAGCTCACCTACGACAGGGGTAAACTATGGCTACACCTTC. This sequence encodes CASSPTTGVNYGYTF.

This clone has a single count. In nucleotides, the CDR3 is TGTGCCAGCAGCCATGACAGGGCGGAAAAACTGTTTTTT. Translation: CASSHDRAEKLFF. The chain carries TRBV4-2 and TRBJ1-4; 7 bases align to TRBD1. Germline CDR1 reads LGHNA; CDR2 reads YNFKEQ. This CDR3 contains 13 residues. The V and J ends lost 3 bases and 8 bases, in that order; junction bases with no gene match: 3.

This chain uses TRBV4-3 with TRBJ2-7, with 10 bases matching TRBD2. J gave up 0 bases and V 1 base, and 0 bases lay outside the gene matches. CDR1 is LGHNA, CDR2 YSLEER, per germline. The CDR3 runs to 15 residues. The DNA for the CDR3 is TGCGCCAGCAGCCAAGTAGCGGGAGGCTCCTACGAGCAGTACTTC. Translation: CASSQVAGGSYEQYF.